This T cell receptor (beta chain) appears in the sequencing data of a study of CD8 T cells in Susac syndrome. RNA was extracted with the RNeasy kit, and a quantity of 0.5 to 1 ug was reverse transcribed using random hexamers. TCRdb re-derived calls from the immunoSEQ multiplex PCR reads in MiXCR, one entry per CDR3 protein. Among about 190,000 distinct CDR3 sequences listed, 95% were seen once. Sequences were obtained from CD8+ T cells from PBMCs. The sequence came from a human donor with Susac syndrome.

The CDR3 sequence is CASSERGTANTGELFF. For the CDR3, the DNA is TGTGCCAGCAGTGAACGCGGGACAGCGAACACCGGGGAGCTGTTTTTT. The chain has TRBV25-1 and TRBJ2-2; perhaps TRBD1 as D (7 bases). CDR3 size: 16 residues. The germline gives CDR1 MGHDK, CDR2 SYGVNS. Deletions cut 2 bases from V and 0 bases from J, with 10 bases between.